The 27 T cell receptor beta chains presented below share a single source sample, sequenced in a study of shared clonotypes between healthy human individuals. The naive CD8 subset, CD45RO-negative cells positively selected for CCR7, excluded terminally differentiated effector memory CD45RA+ cells. Profiled with immunoSEQ multiplex PCR; TCRdb holds only in-frame clones, not every one. Among approximately 840,000 clones listed, 90% to 98% were seen once. The sample was naive CD8+ T cells sorted from blood. Source of these receptors: a man aged 25-45 years in good health.

The J gene is TRBJ2-7, the V gene TRBV5-4, with D tentatively TRBD1 (6 bases). CDR3 length: 13 residues. Germline loops: CDR1 SGHNT, CDR2 YYREEE (reference sequence). Trimming stripped 4 bases from V and 3 bases from J, with 11 bases between. CDR3 region: CASSEADSYEQYF. Here the CDR3 DNA reads TGTGCCAGCAGCGAAGCGGACAGCTACGAGCAGTACTTC.

The chain carries TRBV28 and TRBJ2-5, with a tentative D call TRBD1 (5 bases). CDR3 size: 13 residues. V was trimmed by 10 bases and J by 0 bases, leaving 12 bases between them. Germline V lookup: CDR1 MDHEN, CDR2 SYDVKM. The CDR3 loop is CATLPTDQETQYF. The CDR3 DNA reads as TGTGCCACATTACCGACAGACCAAGAGACCCAGTACTTC.

The V gene is TRBV7-9, the J gene TRBJ2-7; D remains unclear. This CDR3 is built from 14 residues. Trimming stripped 2 bases from V and 2 bases from J, with 10 bases between. Germline CDR1 is SEHNR and CDR2 is FQNEAQ (reference sequence). The CDR3 sequence: CASSLWGQTYEQYF. The CDR3 DNA follows: TGTGCCAGCAGCTTATGGGGTCAAACCTACGAGCAGTACTTC.

This chain joins TRBV7-9 and TRBJ2-7; 11 nucleotides align to TRBD2. This CDR3 spans 16 amino acids. Germline CDR1 SEHNR, CDR2 FQNEAQ (reference sequence). After removal of 3 bases from V and 3 bases from J, the junction contained 7 bases not matched to a gene. CDR3 nucleotide sequence: TGTGCCAGCAGCTTCCTACTAGCGGGAGTGGTCTACGAGCAGTACTTC. Its protein is CASSFLLAGVVYEQYF.

The V call is TRBV14, the J call TRBJ2-5; D is unclear. V lost 0 bases and J lost 14, with 13 bases in between. The germline CDR1 and CDR2 sequences are SGHDN and FVKESK. This CDR3 region has 12 residues. The CDR3 sequence is CASSQEQYRPYF. In DNA, the CDR3 is TGTGCCAGCAGCCAAGAGCAGTACCGCCCTTACTTC.

The chain couples TRBV11-2 to TRBJ2-7; TRBD2 is a possible D gene (6 bases). The CDR3 is 13 amino acids. Germline V lookup: CDR1 SGHAT, CDR2 FQNNGV. V lost 7 bases and J lost 2, with 12 bases in between. DNA for the CDR3: TGTGCCAGCACGCGCGGAGGGGCCTACGAGCAGTACTTC. It encodes CASTRGGAYEQYF.

The sample holds a few counts of this clone. This chain connects TRBV6-6 to TRBJ1-2; D gene uncertain. Deletions cut 0 bases from V and 2 bases from J, with 13 bases between. Germline CDR1 and CDR2: MNHNY and SVGAGI (reference sequence). The CDR3 is made up of 16 amino acids. As DNA, the CDR3 is TGTGCCAGCAGTTACTCGCTGGCAGGAACCAACTATGGCTACACCTTC. Translating it yields CASSYSLAGTNYGYTF.

The DNA for the CDR3 is TGCAGCGTGCTAGAACTGGCAGAGACCCAGTACTTC. Amino acid sequence: CSVLELAETQYF. The gene calls are TRBV29-1 and TRBJ2-5; unclear D gene. Germline CDR1 reads SQVTM; CDR2 reads ANQGSEA. The CDR3 consists of 12 residues. Trimming removed 6 bases from V and 4 bases from J, with 12 bases in between.

This chain connects TRBV27 to TRBJ2-1, with D perhaps matching TRBD2 (6 bases). Germline lookup yields CDR1 MNHEY and CDR2 SMNVEV (reference sequence). Trimming removed 5 bases at V and 8 bases at J, with 16 bases between. CDR3 length equals 14 residues. The CDR3 region is CASSTGGRRDEQFF. The CDR3 coding sequence is TGTGCCAGCAGTACCGGAGGGCGCCGCGATGAGCAGTTCTTC.

The table lists this clone with a count of one. The V and J genes are TRBV7-9 and TRBJ2-1; no clear D. V lost 2 bases, J lost 5 bases, and 7 bases lay in between. This CDR3 has 13 amino acids. Germline CDR1 reads SEHNR; CDR2 reads FQNEAQ (reference sequence). CDR3: CASSLSRNNEQFF. In nucleotides, the CDR3 is TGTGCCAGCAGCTTAAGCAGGAACAATGAGCAGTTCTTC.

In regard to this clone: The sample holds other DNA sequences that translate to the same CDR3. The rearrangement joins TRBV27 to TRBJ2-3; 7 nucleotides agree with TRBD2. The germline V gene encodes CDR1 MNHEY and CDR2 SMNVEV (reference sequence). Trimming cost V 4 bases and J 3 bases; bases outside gene matches: 4. The CDR3 extends over 14 amino acids. The CDR3 reads CASSSRLATDTQYF. The CDR3 nucleotides are TGTGCCAGCAGTTCCCGACTAGCTACAGATACGCAGTATTTT.

The V call is TRBV5-1, the J call TRBJ1-1, with D maybe TRBD1 (6 bases). Germline V CDR1 and CDR2: SGHRS, YFSETQ. The V end lost 4 bases, the J end lost 1 base, and 17 bases lay between the germline ends. The CDR3 extends over 16 amino acids. The CDR3 coding sequence is TGCGCCAGCAGCACGACAGGAATCCTATGGAACACTGAAGCTTTCTTT. Protein: CASSTTGILWNTEAFF.

The gene calls are TRBV5-8 and TRBJ2-7; D gene ambiguous. The germline gives CDR1 SGHTS, CDR2 YDEGEE. This CDR3 is 14 amino acids long. V was clipped by 4 bases and J by 1 base, with 12 bases between them. The CDR3 sequence: CASSPLVGSYEQYF. CDR3 sequence (DNA): TGTGCCAGCAGCCCGTTGGTTGGTTCCTACGAGCAGTACTTC.

A remark on this clone: Additional DNA sequences in this sample encode the identical CDR3. The DNA for the CDR3 is TGCAGCGTTGAAGGACTAGCGGGAAGTTACAATGAGCAGTTCTTC. Translating gives CSVEGLAGSYNEQFF. This sequence joins TRBV29-1 and TRBJ2-1; 11 bases match TRBD2. CDR3 length: 15 residues. V was pared by 1 base and J by 4 bases, with 3 bases of the junction left unmatched. Germline CDR1 is SQVTM and CDR2 is ANQGSEA.

This clone was picked up one time. The chain carries TRBV10-1 and TRBJ1-5; D perhaps matches TRBD1 (6 bases). This CDR3 spans 16 amino acids. Looked up from germline, CDR1 is WNHNN and CDR2 is SYGVQD (reference sequence). Trimming took 6 bases from V and 0 from J, leaving 15 bases between them. CDR3 protein: CASRKTNRDSNQPQHF. The CDR3 nucleotides are TGCGCCAGCAGGAAGACGAACAGGGATAGCAATCAGCCCCAGCATTTT.

This clone was recorded once. This sequence joins TRBV10-3 and TRBJ2-7, with 7 bases fitting TRBD2. The ends lost 7 bases at V and 6 bases at J; junction bases unmatched: 15. Germline CDR1 ENHRY, CDR2 SYGVKD. This CDR3 is built from 15 residues. As DNA, the CDR3 is TGTGCCATCAACCCAACTACGGCGGGAGTCTCCGAGCAGTACTTC. Amino acids: CAINPTTAGVSEQYF.

The chain couples TRBV5-6 to TRBJ2-5, with TRBD1 matching over 11 bases. The CDR3 is 18 residues long. The J segment lost 3 bases and the V segment lost 0 bases, leaving 10 bases of the junction unmatched. Per germline, CDR1 SGHDT and CDR2 YYEEEE. The CDR3 bases are TGTGCCAGCAGCTTGGCGAAGTTGGACAGGGGGCGAAAAGAGACCCAGTACTTC. Translating gives CASSLAKLDRGRKETQYF.

The chain has TRBV27 and TRBJ2-7, with TRBD2 matching 8 bases. With 3 bases clipped from V and 4 bases from J, the junction kept 2 bases outside the gene matches. This CDR3 region has 13 residues. Germline CDR1 reads MNHEY; CDR2 reads SMNVEV (reference sequence). The CDR3 sequence is CASSFPGGYEQYF. The CDR3 DNA reads as TGTGCCAGCAGTTTCCCGGGGGGGTACGAGCAGTACTTC.

The gene calls are TRBV27 and TRBJ2-7; 8 nucleotides match TRBD1. The CDR3 consists of 18 residues. Germline CDR1 is MNHEY and CDR2 is SMNVEV (reference sequence). The ends lost 5 bases at V and 4 bases at J; junction bases unmatched: 19. CDR3 in DNA: TGTGCCAGCAGTCCCCAACCCGGGACAGGTTATACAGGATACGAGCAGTACTTC. Translating it yields CASSPQPGTGYTGYEQYF.

The chain employs TRBV19 and TRBJ1-2; 7 positions agree with TRBD1. Per germline, CDR1 LNHDA and CDR2 SQIVND (reference sequence). CDR3 length: 19 amino acids. The trim removed 6 bases at V and 2 bases at J, leaving 21 bases unmatched. In nucleotides, the CDR3 is TGTGCCAGTAGCAATCGGCAAGGGACAGTAAGTTGGGCCAACTATGGCTACACCTTC. Translated, it gives CASSNRQGTVSWANYGYTF.

J is TRBJ2-7 and V is TRBV4-1; D remains unclear. Looked up from germline, CDR1 is MGHRA and CDR2 is YSYEKL. The CDR3 sequence is 15 residues long. V gave up 2 bases and J gave up 2 bases, with 13 bases separating them. As DNA, the CDR3 is TGCGCCAGCAGCCAAAGGGCGCCAGGCGCCTACGAGCAGTACTTC. It is translated as CASSQRAPGAYEQYF.

The gene calls are TRBV4-1 and TRBJ2-1; maybe TRBD2 (6 bases). The germline V gene encodes CDR1 MGHRA and CDR2 YSYEKL. This CDR3 spans 13 amino acids. The V end was cut by 4 bases, the J end by 7 bases, with 11 bases between. CDR3 nucleotide sequence: TGCGCCAGCAGCCCAAGACTAGTAAATGAGCAGTTCTTC. Translating gives CASSPRLVNEQFF.

Here the CDR3 reads CASSQVGGDNQPQHF. CDR3 nucleotides: TGTGCCAGCAGCCAAGTCGGGGGAGACAATCAGCCCCAGCATTTT. This chain connects TRBV4-2 to TRBJ1-5; weak D call: TRBD1 (5 bases). Trimming cost V 1 base and J 3 bases, with 10 bases left between them. CDR3 length: 15 residues. The germline V gene has CDR1 LGHNA and CDR2 YNFKEQ.

As concerns this clone: The same CDR3 arises from other DNA sequences in this sample as well. The V gene is TRBV4-1, the J gene TRBJ2-7; maybe TRBD1 (5 bases). The CDR3 consists of 14 residues. Looked up from germline, CDR1 is MGHRA and CDR2 is YSYEKL. The germline V and J ends were trimmed by 2 bases and 1 base, with 9 bases remaining between them. The CDR3 protein is CASSQNRGSYEQYF. In DNA form, the CDR3 reads TGCGCCAGCAGCCAAAATAGGGGATCCTACGAGCAGTACTTC.

The chain has TRBV29-1 and TRBJ1-4; D unresolved. The CDR3 consists of 13 residues. From germline, CDR1 is SQVTM and CDR2 ANQGSEA. V was cut by 3 bases and J by 4 bases, with 9 bases left in between. CDR3 sequence (DNA): TGCAGCGTTGATGATGTCGGTAATGAAAAACTGTTTTTT. Protein sequence: CSVDDVGNEKLFF.

The rearrangement links TRBV2 to TRBJ2-7; 10 positions agree with TRBD2. Losses at the gene ends were 6 bases for V and 6 bases for J; bases not matched to a gene: 8. Germline loops: CDR1 SNHLY, CDR2 FYNNEI. This CDR3 contains 14 residues. The CDR3 loop is CASSPALAGAEQYF. In DNA form, the CDR3 reads TGTGCCAGCAGCCCTGCCCTAGCGGGAGCCGAGCAGTACTTC. Combining the CDR3 with reference TRBV2 and TRBJ2-7 gives the whole variable domain EPEVTQTPSHQVTQMGQEVILRCVPISNHLYFYWYRQILGQKVEFLVSFYNNEISEKSEIFDDQFSVERPDGSNFTLKIRSTKLEDSAMYFCASSPALAGAEQYFGPGTRLTVT.

CDR3 region: CAIRGTDTQYF. In nucleotides, the CDR3 is TGTGCCATCAGGGGCACAGATACGCAGTATTTT. The chain uses TRBV10-3 and TRBJ2-3; D remains unclear. Trimming took 6 bases from V and 1 from J, leaving 2 bases between them. Looked up from germline, CDR1 is ENHRY and CDR2 is SYGVKD. The length of the CDR3 is 11 residues.